This TCR beta chain is drawn from a study of memory CD4+ T cells and cytomegalovirus serostatus. V lost 1 base and J 4 bases, leaving 7 bases between the germline ends. Per the germline V gene, CDR1 is SGHTA and CDR2 is FQGNSA. CDR3 length: 14 amino acids. Single viable CD3+CD4+CD8-CD45RO+ cells were sorted as the memory CD4+ T cells. In the study's own analysis: After removing out-of-frame reads, around 2,000,000 distinct TCRbeta sequences remained. Profiled with immunoSEQ multiplex PCR; TCRdb holds only in-frame clones, not every one. The V and J calls and clone size come from that table; D and trimming were worked out from the DNA. Here the sample spans around 50,000 clones, about 73% being singletons. Study observations and caveats: The CMV-associated TCR signature appears largely within the CD4+ memory repertoire.

Notes on this clone: Its target is unknown.

The chain couples TRBV7-2 to TRBJ1-4; no reliable D call. The specimen sequenced was memory CD4+ T cells from blood. This sequence was found in an adult in good health and CMV-seronegative. The CDR3 is CASSLGQFNEKLFF. Written as DNA, the CDR3 is TGTGCCAGCAGCTTAGGGCAGTTTAATGAAAAACTGTTTTTT.